The clone carrying this T cell receptor beta chain was counted once. Its antigen is currently unknown. This specimen belongs to a study of vaccination and CD4 T cells after COVID-19. As for the study in general: Comprising six males and four females, the convalescent participants counted two Hispanic individuals among them. Between diagnosis and the drawing of post-COVID samples lay a median roughly 94 days (range 35 to 161).

TCRdb reprocessed the PCR reads via MiXCR and lists one record per CDR3 protein. In the table there are 15,000 to 20,000 distinct CDR3 sequences, around two thirds of which are singletons. Study-wide results and limits: A median approximately 83% of convalescent patients' SARS-CoV-2-reactive clones emerged only after vaccination.

V was trimmed by 4 bases and J by 1 base, leaving 16 bases between them. In germline, CDR1 is MGHRA, CDR2 YSYEKL. There are 16 residues in the CDR3. The clonotype was recovered from a human donor who had recovered from COVID-19. V usage is TRBV4-1 and J usage is TRBJ1-2; D not certain. The sample here was CD4+ T cells from blood, taken before SARS-CoV-2 vaccination. CDR3 DNA: TGCGCCAGCAGCCCGGGCAATCGCGGAGATAACTATGGCTACACCTTC. Encoded protein: CASSPGNRGDNYGYTF.